Listed here is a single TCR beta chain. Its antigen is unidentified. The CDR3 runs to 16 residues. Germline-derived CDR1 and CDR2 are MNHEY and SVGAGI. V was cut by 0 bases and J by 1 base, with 12 bases left in between. The entry originates in a study of graft-versus-host responses after intestinal transplantation. Some clones are missing from TCRdb's copy, which holds only in-frame ones; the method was immunoSEQ multiplex PCR. The sample holds 85,000 to 130,000 clones; roughly 87% are singletons and the top ten take 0.7% to 0.9%. The source was unstimulated CD4+ T cells sorted from spleen or lymph node cells, collected before intestinal transplant. This clonotype originated in a human donor who received an intestinal transplant. V and J are TRBV6-5 and TRBJ2-5; D not resolved. CDR3 loop: CASSYSSGYSQETQYF. The CDR3 DNA is TGTGCCAGCAGTTACTCGAGTGGGTACAGCCAAGAGACCCAGTACTTC.